The T cell receptor (beta chain) described here comes from a study of vaccination and CD4 T cells after COVID-19. The time point: late sampling 161 to 241 days after vaccination in a few convalescent patients. Treatment in this sample: roughly ten-day PBMC culture with coronavirus spike peptide pools or control peptides (ViraFEST assay). V trimming: 1 base; J trimming: 0 bases; junction bases outside the gene matches: 18. Germline CDR1 and CDR2: DFQATT and SNEGSKA (reference sequence). CDR3 length equals 22 residues. At the Johns Hopkins FTIC core, DNA taken from cultured CD4+ T cells was sequenced by way of the Oncomine TCR Beta short-read assay. TCRdb recomputed calls from the PCR reads with MiXCR, one row per CDR3 protein. The sample consists of 20,000 to 30,000 distinct CDR3 sequences, around two fifths of them appearing once. In regard to this clonotype: Its specificity is unknown.

This sample comprised CD4+ T cells from blood, cultured in vitro, obtained about 7 months after SARS-CoV-2 vaccination. This receptor was obtained from a human donor who had recovered from COVID-19. The chain carries TRBV20-1 and TRBJ2-6; TRBD1 agrees at 10 bases. CDR3 loop: CSARVLPGQGTHSSSGANVLTF. CDR3 nucleotide sequence: TGCAGTGCTAGAGTGCTTCCGGGACAGGGGACCCACTCGAGCTCTGGGGCCAACGTCCTGACTTTC.